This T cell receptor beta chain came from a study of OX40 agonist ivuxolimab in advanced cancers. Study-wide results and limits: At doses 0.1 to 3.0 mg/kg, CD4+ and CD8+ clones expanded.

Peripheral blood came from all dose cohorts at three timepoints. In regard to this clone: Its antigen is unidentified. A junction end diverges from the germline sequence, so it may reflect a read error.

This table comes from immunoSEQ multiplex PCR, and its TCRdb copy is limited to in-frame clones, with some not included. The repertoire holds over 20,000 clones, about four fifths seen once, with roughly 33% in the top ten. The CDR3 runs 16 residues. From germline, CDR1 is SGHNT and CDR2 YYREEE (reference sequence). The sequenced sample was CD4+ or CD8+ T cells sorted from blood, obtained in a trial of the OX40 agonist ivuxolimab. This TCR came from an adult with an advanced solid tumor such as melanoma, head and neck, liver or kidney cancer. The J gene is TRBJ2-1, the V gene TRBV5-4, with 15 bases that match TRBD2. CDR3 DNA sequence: TGCGCCAGCAGCCTCTCGGGACTAGCGGGAGGAGGCGAGCAGTTCTTC. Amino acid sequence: CASSLSGLAGGGEQFF.